This T cell receptor (beta chain) originates from a study of T-cell reconstitution after alpha-beta-depleted transplantation in children. The TCRbeta library incorporated unique molecular identifiers. TCRdb analysed the PCR reads with MiXCR anew, one entry per CDR3 protein. The table records a few hundred thousand distinct CDR3 sequences, roughly 8.2% of them present only once. Germline loops: CDR1 SEHNR, CDR2 FQNEAQ (reference sequence). V lost 5 bases and J lost 8; bases outside the gene matches: 8. This CDR3 is 14 amino acids long. Broader study findings: As was reported, about two months after transplant, alpha-beta T cells came from several hundred expanded graft clones. Among T cells one year after transplant, newly produced cells accounted for most counts and diversity. For some patients, TCRbeta diversity was high at day 60 because of recipient T cells and thymic progenitors that survived.

The sample holds many counts of this clonotype. Its antigen is currently unknown. Here the sequenced sample was peripheral blood, taken 360 days after TCRalphabeta/CD19-depleted stem cell transplant. This sequence originates from a female patient between 2 and 10 years old who had a stem cell transplant for Fanconi anemia, so the T cells may come from the graft donor. This chain uses TRBV7-9 with TRBJ1-3, with 8 bases aligning to TRBD1. CDR3 protein: CASSPRAGGDTIYF. CDR3 nucleotide sequence: TGTGCCAGCAGCCCAAGGGCAGGGGGCGACACCATATATTTT.